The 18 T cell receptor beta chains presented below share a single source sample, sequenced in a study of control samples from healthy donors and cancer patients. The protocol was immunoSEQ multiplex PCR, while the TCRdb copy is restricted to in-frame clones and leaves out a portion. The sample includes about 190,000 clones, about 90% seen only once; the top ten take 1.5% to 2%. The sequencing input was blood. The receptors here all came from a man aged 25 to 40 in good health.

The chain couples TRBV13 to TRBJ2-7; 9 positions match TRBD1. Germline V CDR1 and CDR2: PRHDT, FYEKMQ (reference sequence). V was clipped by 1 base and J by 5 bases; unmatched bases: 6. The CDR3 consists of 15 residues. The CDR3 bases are TGTGCCAGCAGCTTAGCAGGGACAGGGCACCACGAGCAGTACTTC. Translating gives CASSLAGTGHHEQYF. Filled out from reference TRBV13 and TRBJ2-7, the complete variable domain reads AAGVIQSPRHLIKEKRETATLKCYPIPRHDTVYWYQQGPGQDPQFLISFYEKMQSDKGSIPDRFSAQQFSDYHSELNMSSLELGDSALYFCASSLAGTGHHEQYFGPGTRLTVT.

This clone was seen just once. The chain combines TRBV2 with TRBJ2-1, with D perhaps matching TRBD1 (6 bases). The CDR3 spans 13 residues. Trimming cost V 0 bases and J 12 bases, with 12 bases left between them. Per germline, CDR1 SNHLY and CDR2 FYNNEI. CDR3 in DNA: TGTGCCAGCAGTGAAGCGGAGCGAGGGGGGCAGTTCTTC. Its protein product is CASSEAERGGQFF.

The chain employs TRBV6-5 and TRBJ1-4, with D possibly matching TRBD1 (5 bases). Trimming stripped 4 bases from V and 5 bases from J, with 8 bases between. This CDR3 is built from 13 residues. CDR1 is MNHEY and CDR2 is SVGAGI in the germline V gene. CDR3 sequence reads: CASSSQGNEKLFF. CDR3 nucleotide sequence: TGTGCCAGCAGTTCCCAGGGAAATGAAAAACTGTTTTTT.

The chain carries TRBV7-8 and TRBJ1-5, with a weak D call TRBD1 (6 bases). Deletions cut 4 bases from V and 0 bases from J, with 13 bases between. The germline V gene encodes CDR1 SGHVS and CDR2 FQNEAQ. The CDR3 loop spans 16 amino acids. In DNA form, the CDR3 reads TGTGCCAGCAGCTCAGCAAGACAGGATAGCAATCAGCCCCAGCATTTT. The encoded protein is CASSSARQDSNQPQHF.

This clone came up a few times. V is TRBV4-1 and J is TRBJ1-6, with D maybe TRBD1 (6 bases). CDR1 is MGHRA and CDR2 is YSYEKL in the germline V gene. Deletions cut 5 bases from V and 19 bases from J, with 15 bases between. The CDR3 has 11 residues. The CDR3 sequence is CASSLDRVVHF. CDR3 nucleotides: TGCGCCAGCAGCTTGGACAGAGTTGTACACTTT.

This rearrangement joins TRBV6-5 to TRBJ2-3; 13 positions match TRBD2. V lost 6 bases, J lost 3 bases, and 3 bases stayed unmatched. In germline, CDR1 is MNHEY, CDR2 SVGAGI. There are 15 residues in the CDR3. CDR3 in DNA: TGTGCCAGCAGCCCGGGACTAGCGGGGACAGATACGCAGTATTTT. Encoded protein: CASSPGLAGTDTQYF.

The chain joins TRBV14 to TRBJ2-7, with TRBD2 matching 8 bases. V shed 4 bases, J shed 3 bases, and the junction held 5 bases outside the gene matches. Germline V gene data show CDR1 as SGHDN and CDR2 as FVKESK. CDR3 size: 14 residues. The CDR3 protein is CASSRAGAYYEQYF. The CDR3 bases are TGTGCCAGCAGCCGAGCGGGGGCGTACTACGAGCAGTACTTC.

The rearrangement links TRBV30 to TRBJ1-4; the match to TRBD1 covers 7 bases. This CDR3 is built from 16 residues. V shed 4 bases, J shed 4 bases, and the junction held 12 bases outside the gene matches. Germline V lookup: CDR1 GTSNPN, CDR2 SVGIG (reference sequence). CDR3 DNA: TGTGCCTGGACGACAGGGTCCGCTTTATTTAATGAAAAACTGTTTTTT. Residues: CAWTTGSALFNEKLFF.

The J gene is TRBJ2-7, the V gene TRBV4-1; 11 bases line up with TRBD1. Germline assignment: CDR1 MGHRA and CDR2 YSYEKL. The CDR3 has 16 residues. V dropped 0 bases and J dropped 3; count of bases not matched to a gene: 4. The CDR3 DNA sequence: TGCGCCAGCAGCCAAGACGGGACAGGGGGACTCTACGAGCAGTACTTC. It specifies CASSQDGTGGLYEQYF.

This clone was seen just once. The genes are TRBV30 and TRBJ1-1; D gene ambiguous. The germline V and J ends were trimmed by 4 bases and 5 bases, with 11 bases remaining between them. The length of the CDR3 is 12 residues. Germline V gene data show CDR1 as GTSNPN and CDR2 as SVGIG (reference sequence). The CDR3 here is CAWTRPGTEAFF. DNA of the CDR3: TGTGCCTGGACTAGGCCGGGGACTGAAGCTTTCTTT. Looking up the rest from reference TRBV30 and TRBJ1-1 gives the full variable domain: SQTIHQWPATLVQPVGSPLSLECTVEGTSNPNLYWYRQAAGRGLQLLFYSVGIGQISSEVPQNLSASRPQDRQFILSSKKLLLSDSGFYLCAWTRPGTEAFFGQGTRLTVV.

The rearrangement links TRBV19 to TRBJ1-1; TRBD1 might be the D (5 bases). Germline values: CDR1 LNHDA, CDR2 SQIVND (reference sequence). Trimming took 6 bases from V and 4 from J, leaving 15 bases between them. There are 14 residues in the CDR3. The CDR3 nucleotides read TGTGCCAGTAGACAACAGGATTATGGCACTGAAGCTTTCTTT. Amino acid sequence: CASRQQDYGTEAFF. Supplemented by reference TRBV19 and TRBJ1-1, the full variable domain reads DGGITQSPKYLFRKEGQNVTLSCEQNLNHDAMYWYRQDPGQGLRLIYYSQIVNDFQKGDIAEGYSVSREKKESFPLTVTSAQKNPTAFYLCASRQQDYGTEAFFGQGTRLTVV.

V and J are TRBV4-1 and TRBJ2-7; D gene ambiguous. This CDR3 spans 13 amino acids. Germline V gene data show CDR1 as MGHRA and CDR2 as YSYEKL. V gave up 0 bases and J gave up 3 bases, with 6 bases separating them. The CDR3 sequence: CASSQETGYEQYF. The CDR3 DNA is TGCGCCAGCAGCCAAGAAACCGGCTACGAGCAGTACTTC.

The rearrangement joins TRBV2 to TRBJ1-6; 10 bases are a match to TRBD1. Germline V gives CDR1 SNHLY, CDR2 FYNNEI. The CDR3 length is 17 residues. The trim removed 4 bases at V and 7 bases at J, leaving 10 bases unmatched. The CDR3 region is CASSGGTGARLNSPLHF. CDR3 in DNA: TGTGCCAGCAGTGGGGGGACAGGGGCTCGCCTGAATTCACCCCTCCACTTT.

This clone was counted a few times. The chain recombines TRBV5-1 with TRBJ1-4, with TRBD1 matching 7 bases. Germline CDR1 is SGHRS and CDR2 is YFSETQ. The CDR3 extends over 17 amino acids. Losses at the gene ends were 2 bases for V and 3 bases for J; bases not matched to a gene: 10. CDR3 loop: CASSLGGGGGANEKLFF. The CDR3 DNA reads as TGCGCCAGCAGCTTAGGAGGGGGCGGCGGTGCTAATGAAAAACTGTTTTTT.

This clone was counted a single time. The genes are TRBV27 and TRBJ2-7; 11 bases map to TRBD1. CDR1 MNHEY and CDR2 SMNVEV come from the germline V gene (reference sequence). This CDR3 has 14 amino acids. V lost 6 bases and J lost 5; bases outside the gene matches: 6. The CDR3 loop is CASRDRGLGNEQYF. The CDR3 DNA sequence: TGTGCCAGCAGGGACAGGGGGCTAGGAAACGAGCAGTACTTC.

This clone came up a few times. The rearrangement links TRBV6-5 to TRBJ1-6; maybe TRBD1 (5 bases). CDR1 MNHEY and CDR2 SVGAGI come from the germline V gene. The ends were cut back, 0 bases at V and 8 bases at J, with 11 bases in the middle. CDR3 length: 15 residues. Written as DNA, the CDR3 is TGTGCCAGCAGTTACTCGGGGGGACGCCATTCACCCCTCCACTTT. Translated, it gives CASSYSGGRHSPLHF.

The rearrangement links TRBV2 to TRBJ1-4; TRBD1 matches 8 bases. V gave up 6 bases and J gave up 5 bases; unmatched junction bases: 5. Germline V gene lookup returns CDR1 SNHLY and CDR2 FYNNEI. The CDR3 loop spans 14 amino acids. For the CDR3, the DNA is TGTGCCAGCAGACCTACAGGGGGAAATGAAAAACTGTTTTTT. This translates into CASRPTGGNEKLFF.

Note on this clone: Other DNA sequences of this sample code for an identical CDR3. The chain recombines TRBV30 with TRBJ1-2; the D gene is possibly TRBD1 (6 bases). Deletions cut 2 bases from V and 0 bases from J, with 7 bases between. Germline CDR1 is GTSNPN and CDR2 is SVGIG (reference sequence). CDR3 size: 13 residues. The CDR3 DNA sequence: TGTGCCTGGAGTACAGGGACTAACTATGGCTACACCTTC. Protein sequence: CAWSTGTNYGYTF. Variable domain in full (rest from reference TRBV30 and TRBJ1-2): SQTIHQWPATLVQPVGSPLSLECTVEGTSNPNLYWYRQAAGRGLQLLFYSVGIGQISSEVPQNLSASRPQDRQFILSSKKLLLSDSGFYLCAWSTGTNYGYTFGSGTRLTVV.